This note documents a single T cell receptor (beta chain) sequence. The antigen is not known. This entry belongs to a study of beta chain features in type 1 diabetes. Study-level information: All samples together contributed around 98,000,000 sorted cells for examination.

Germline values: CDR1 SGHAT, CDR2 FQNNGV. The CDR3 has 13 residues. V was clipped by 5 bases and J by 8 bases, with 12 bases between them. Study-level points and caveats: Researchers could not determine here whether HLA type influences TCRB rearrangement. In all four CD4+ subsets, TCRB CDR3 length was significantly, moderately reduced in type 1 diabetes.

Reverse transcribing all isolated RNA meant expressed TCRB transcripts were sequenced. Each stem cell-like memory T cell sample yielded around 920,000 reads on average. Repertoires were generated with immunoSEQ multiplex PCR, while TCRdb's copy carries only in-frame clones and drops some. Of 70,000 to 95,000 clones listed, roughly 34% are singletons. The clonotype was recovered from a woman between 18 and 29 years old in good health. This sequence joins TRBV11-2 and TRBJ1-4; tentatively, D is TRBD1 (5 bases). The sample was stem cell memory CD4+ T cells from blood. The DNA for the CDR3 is TGTGCCAGCAGCCTCGACCGACAGGAAAAACTGTTTTTT. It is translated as CASSLDRQEKLFF.